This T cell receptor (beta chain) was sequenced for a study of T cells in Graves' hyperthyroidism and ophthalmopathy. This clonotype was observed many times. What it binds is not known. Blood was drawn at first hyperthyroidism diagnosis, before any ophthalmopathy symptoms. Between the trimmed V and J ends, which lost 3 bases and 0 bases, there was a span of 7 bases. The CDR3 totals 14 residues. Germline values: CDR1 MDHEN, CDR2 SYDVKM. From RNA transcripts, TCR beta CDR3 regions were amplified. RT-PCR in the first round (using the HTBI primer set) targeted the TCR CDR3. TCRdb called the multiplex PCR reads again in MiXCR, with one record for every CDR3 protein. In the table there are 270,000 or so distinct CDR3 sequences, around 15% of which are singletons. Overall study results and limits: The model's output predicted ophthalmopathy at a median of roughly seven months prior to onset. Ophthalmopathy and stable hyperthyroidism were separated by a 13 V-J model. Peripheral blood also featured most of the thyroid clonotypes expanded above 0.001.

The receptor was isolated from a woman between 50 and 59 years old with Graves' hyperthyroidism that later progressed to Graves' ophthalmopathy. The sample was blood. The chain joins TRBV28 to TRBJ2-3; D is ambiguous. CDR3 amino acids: CASSLITSTDTQYF. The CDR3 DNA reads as TGTGCCAGCAGTTTGATCACTAGCACAGATACGCAGTATTTT.